This TCR beta chain was documented in a study of blood T cell repertoires in COVID-19. Overall study: COVID-19 samples from acute and convalescent phases originated in the United States, Italy and Spain. PBMCs, B-cell-depleted T cells, or T cells provided the cDNA or gDNA that made up the material.

Profiled with immunoSEQ multiplex PCR; TCRdb holds only in-frame clones, not every one. In the table there are about 250,000 clones, about 87% of which are singletons. Recruits, aged roughly 18 to 95 years, lived in 20 to 30 US areas. Cohorts were determined from participant-reported clinical history. The junction had 5 bases not matched to a gene; V was cut back by 0 bases and J by 5 bases. Per germline, CDR1 LGHNA and CDR2 YSLEER. This CDR3 spans 15 amino acids. The receptor was isolated from a woman aged 25-40 years with acute COVID-19. Sequences were obtained from PBMCs or T cells enriched from blood (not recorded which). The J gene is TRBJ1-1, the V gene TRBV4-3, with TRBD1 identical over 8 bases. For the CDR3, the DNA is TGCGCCAGCAGCCAAGATCGCCAGGGGGCTACTGAAGCTTTCTTT. As protein: CASSQDRQGATEAFF.